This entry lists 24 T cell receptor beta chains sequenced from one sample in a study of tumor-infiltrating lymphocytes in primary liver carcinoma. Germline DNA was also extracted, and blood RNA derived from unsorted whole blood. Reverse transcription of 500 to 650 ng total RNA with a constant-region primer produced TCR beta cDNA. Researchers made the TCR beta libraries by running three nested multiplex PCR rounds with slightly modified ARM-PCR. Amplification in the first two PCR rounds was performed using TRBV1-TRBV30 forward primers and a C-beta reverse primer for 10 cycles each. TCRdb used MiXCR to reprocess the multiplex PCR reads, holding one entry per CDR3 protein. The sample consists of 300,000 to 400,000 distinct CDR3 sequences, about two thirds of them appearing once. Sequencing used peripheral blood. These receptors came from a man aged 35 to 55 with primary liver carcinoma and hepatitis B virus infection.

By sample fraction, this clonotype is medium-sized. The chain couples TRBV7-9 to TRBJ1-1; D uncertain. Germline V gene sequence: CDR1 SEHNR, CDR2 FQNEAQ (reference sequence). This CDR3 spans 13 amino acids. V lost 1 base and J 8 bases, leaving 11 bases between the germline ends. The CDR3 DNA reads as TGTGCCAGCAGCTTAGGGGCGGGCTCCGAAGCTTTCTTT. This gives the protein CASSLGAGSEAFF. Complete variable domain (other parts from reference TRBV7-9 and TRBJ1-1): DTGVSQNPRHKITKRGQNVTFRCDPISEHNRLYWYRQTLGQGPEFLTYFQNEAQLEKSRLLSDRFSAERPKGSFSTLEIQRTEQGDSAMYLCASSLGAGSEAFFGQGTRLTVV.

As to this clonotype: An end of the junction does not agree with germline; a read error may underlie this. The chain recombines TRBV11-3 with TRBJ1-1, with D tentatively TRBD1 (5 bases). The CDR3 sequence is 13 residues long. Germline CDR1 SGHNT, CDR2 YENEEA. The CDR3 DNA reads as TGTGCCAGCAACCCAACTAGGGGCACTGAAACTTTCTTT. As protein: CASNPTRGTETFF.

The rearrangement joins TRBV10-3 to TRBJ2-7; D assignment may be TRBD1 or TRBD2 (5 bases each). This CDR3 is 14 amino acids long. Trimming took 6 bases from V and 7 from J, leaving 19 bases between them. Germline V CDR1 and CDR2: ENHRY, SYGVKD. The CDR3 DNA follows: TGTGCCATCAGGAGCCTCAACGGGACGTATGAGCAGTACTTC. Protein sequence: CAIRSLNGTYEQYF.

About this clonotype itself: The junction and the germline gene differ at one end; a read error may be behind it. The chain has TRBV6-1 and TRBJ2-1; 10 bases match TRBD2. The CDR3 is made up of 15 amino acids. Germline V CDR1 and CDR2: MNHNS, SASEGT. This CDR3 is CASSPSGSIIDEQFF. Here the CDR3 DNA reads TGTGCTAGCAGTCCTAGCGGGAGTATTATCGATGAGCAGTTCTTC.

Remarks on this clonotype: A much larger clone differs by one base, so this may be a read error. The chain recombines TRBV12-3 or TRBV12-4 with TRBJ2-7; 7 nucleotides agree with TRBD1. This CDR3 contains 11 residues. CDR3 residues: CASSTGVEQHF. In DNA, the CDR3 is TGTGCCAGCAGTACAGGGGTCGAGCAGCACTTC.

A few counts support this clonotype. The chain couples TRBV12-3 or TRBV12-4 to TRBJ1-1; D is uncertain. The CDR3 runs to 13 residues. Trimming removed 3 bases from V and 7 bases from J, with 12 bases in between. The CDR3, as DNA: TGTGCCAGCAGTTTTTTCGCCGCTGGTGAAGCTTTCTTT. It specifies CASSFFAAGEAFF.

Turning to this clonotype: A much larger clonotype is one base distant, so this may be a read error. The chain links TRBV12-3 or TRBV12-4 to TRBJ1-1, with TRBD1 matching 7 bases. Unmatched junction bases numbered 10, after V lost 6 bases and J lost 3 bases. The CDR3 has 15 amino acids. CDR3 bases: TGTGCCAGCAGACGACCCGGGACAGCACACACTGAAGCTTTCTTT. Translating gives CASRRPGTAHTEAFF.

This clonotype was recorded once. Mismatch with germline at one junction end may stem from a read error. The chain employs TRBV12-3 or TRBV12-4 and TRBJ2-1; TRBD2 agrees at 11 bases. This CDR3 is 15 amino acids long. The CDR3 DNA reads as TGTACCAGCAGGCCGGGACTAGCGGCCTTCTATGAGCAGTTCTTC. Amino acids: CTSRPGLAAFYEQFF.

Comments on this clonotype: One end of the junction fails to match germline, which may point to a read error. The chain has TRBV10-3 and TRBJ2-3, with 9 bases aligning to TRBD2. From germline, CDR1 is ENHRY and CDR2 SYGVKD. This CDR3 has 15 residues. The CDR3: CAITEGAGGSGTQYF. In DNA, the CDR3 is TGTGCCATCACTGAGGGAGCGGGGGGTTCTGGTACGCAGTATTTT.

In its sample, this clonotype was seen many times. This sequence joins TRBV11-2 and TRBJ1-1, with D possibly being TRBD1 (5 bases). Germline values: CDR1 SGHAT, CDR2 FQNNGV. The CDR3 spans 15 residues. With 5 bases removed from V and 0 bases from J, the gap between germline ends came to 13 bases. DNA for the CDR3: TGTGCCAGCAGCCTCTCAGGGTATATGAACACTGAAGCTTTCTTT. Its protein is CASSLSGYMNTEAFF. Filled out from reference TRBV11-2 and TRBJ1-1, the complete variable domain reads EAGVAQSPRYKIIEKRQSVAFWCNPISGHATLYWYQQILGQGPKLLIQFQNNGVVDDSQLPKDRFSAERLKGVDSTLKIQPAKLEDSAVYLCASSLSGYMNTEAFFGQGTRLTVV.

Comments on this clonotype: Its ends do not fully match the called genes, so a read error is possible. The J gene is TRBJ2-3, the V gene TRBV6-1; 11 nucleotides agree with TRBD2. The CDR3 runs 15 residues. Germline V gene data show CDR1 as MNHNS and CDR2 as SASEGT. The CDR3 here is CVSGELAGVTDTQYF. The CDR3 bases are TGTGTCAGCGGTGAACTAGCGGGAGTTACAGATACGCAGTATTTT.

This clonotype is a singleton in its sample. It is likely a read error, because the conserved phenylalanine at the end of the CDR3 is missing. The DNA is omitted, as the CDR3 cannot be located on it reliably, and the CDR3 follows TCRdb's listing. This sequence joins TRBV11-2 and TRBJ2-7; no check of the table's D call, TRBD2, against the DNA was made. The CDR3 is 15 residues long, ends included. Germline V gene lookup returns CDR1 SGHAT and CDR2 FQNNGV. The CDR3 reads CASSRLVAGVFEEYL.

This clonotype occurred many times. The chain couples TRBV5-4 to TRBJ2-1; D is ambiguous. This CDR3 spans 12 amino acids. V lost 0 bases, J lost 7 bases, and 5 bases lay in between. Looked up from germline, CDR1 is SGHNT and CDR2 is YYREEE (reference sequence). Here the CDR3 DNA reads TGTGCCAGCAGCTTGGCTCGGAATGAGCAGTTCTTC. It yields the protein CASSLARNEQFF.

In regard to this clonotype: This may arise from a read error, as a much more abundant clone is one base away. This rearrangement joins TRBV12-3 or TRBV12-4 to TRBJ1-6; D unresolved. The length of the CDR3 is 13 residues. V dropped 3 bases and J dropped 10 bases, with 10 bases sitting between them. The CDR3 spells CASSFFNRSPLHF. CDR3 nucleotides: TGTGCCAGCAGTTTTTTTAATCGGTCACCCCTCCACTTT.

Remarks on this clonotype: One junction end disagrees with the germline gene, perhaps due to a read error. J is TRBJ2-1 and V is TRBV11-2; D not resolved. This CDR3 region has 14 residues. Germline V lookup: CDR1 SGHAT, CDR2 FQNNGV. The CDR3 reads CASSLGKANNEQFF. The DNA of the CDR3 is TGTGCGAGCAGCTTGGGGAAAGCCAACAATGAGCAGTTCTTC.

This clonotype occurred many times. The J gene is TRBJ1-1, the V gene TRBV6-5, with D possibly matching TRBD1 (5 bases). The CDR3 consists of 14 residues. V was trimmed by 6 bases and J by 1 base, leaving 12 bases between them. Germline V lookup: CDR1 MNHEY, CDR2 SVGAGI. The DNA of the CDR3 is TGTGCCAGCAGATCCGGGACCCAGAACACTGAAGCTTTCTTT. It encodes CASRSGTQNTEAFF.

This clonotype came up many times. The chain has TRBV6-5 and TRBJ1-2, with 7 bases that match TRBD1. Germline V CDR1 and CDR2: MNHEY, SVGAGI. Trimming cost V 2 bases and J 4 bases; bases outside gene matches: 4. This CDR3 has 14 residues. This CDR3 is CASSYGQASYGYTF. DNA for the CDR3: TGTGCCAGCAGTTACGGACAGGCGTCCTATGGCTACACCTTC.

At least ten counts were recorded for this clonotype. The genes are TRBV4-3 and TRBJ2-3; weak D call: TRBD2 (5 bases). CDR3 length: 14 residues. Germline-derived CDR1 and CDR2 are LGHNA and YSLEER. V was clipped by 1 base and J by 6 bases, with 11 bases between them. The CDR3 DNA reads TGCGCCAGCAGCCAAGTCGGGGAGTTGGATACGCAGTATTTT. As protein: CASSQVGELDTQYF.

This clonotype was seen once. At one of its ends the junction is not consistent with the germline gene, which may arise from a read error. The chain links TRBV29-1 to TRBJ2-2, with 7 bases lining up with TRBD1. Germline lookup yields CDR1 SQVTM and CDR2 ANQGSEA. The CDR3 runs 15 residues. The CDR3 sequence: CSPRRKVSNTGELLF. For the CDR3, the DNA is TGCAGCCCACGGAGGAAGGTATCGAACACAGGGGAGCTGCTTTTT.

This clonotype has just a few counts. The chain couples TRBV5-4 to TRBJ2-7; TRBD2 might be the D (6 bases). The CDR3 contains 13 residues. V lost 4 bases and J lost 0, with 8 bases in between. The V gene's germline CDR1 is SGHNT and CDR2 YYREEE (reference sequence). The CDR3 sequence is CASSRDFSYEQYF. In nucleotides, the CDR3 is TGTGCCAGCAGCCGGGACTTCTCCTACGAGCAGTACTTC.

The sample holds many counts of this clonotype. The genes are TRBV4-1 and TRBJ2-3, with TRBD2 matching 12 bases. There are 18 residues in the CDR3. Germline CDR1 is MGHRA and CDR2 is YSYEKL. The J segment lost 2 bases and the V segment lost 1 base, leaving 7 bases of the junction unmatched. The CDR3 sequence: CASSQVVASGRATDTQYF. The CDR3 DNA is TGCGCCAGCAGCCAAGTAGTCGCTAGCGGGAGGGCCACAGATACGCAGTATTTT.

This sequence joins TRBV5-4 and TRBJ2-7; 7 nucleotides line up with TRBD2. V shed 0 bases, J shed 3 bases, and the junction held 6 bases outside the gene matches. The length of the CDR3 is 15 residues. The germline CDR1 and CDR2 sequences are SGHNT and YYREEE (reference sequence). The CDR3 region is CASSLDGGRFYEQYF. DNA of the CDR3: TGTGCCAGCAGCTTGGACGGCGGGAGATTCTACGAGCAGTACTTC.

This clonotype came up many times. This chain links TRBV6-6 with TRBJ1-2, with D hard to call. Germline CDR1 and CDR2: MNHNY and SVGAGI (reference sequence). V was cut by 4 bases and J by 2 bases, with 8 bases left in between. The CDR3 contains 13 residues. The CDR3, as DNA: TGTGCCAGCAGTTTAACAGAAAACTATGGCTACACCTTC. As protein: CASSLTENYGYTF.

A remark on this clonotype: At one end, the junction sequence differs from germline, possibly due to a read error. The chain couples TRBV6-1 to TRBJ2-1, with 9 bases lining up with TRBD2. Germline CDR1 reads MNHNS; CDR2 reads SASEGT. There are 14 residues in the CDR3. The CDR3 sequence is CDSSASGNYNEQFF. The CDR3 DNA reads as TGTGACAGCAGTGCTAGCGGGAACTACAATGAGCAGTTCTTC.